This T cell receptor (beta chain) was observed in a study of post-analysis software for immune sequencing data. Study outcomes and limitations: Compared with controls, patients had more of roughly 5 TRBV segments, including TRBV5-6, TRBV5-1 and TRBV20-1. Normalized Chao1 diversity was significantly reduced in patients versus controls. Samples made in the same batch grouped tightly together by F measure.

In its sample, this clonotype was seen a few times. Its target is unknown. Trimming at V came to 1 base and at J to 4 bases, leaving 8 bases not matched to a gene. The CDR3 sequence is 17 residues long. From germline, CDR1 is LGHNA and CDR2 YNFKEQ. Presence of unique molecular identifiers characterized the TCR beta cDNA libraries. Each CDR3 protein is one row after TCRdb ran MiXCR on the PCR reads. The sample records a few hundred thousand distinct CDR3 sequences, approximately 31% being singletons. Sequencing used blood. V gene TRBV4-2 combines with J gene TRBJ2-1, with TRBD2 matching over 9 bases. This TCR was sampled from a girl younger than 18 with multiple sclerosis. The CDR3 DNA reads TGTGCCAGCAGCCAAGTTCAGGGCGGGGGGGCGTACAATGAGCAGTTCTTC. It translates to CASSQVQGGGAYNEQFF.